This T cell receptor (beta chain) is from a study of blood T cell dynamics during melanoma immunotherapy. In regard to this clone: Its antigen is not identified.

Study results and caveats: It remained unknown if the driving T cell clones were melanoma-specific.

The CDR3 consists of 13 residues. V shed 10 bases and J shed 5 bases, with 15 bases lying between them. Germline CDR1 is MGHDK and CDR2 is SYGVNS. A fixed DNA input of 300 to 350 ng was used per bulk PBMC sample. Sequencing was performed with immunoSEQ multiplex PCR; in TCRdb, only in-frame clones are kept and a portion is missing. The sample has 9,000 to 13,000 clones, approximately 90% seen once. Sample time point: pre-treatment baseline. One draw preceded checkpoint blockade; another followed its first cycle at week 3. Patients with prior systemic cancer treatment, concomitant immunosuppressants, or other active malignancies were excluded.

The source of this sequence is a human donor with melanoma. Specimen: blood, collected from a patient treated with checkpoint blockade. The rearrangement links TRBV25-1 to TRBJ1-5; D remains unclear. The DNA of the CDR3 is TGTGCCACCTCAGCGGGAGCCCATCAGCCCCAGCATTTT. Protein: CATSAGAHQPQHF. Full variable domain (rest looked up from reference TRBV25-1 and TRBJ1-5): EADIYQTPRYLVIGTGKKITLECSQTMGHDKMYWYQQDPGMELHLIHYSYGVNSTEKGDLSSESTVSRIRTEHFPLTLESARPSHTSQYLCATSAGAHQPQHFGDGTRLSIL.